This T cell receptor (beta chain) was recovered during a study of cytomegalovirus exposure and HLA in healthy donors. Study-wide findings and caveats: As confirmed in vitro, a few CMV-associated chains were specific for CMV antigens.

This clone appeared once. The antigen is unknown. In germline, CDR1 is MDHEN, CDR2 SYDVKM. The CDR3 totals 12 residues. Trimming stripped 2 bases from V and 4 bases from J, with 5 bases between. In the PCR, 60 Vbeta and 13 Jbeta primers were used. Clones were read by immunoSEQ multiplex PCR, and TCRdb kept only the in-frame ones, dropping some. Of around 70,000 clones listed, 78% are singletons. V usage is TRBV28 and J usage is TRBJ1-1; no reliable D call. Sequencing used PBMCs. The sequence derives from a girl aged 5 to 17 in good health and CMV-seropositive. CDR3 DNA: TGTGCCAGCAGTTTAGTCGGCACTGAAGCTTTCTTT. Residues: CASSLVGTEAFF.